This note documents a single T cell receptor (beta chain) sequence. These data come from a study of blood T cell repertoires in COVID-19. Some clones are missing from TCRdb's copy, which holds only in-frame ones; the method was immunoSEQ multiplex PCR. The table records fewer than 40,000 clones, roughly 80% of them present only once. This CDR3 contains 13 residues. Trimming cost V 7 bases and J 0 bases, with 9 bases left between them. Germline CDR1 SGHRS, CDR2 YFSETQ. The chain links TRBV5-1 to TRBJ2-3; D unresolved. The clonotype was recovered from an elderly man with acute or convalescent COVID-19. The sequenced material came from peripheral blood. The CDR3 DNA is TGCGCCAGCGGTGACTCTAGCACAGATACGCAGTATTTT. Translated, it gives CASGDSSTDTQYF.